What follows are 20 T cell receptor beta chains derived from one specimen sequenced in a study of blood T cell repertoires in COVID-19. Profiling relied on immunoSEQ multiplex PCR, and the TCRdb table lists in-frame clones only, not all of them. The table shows around 200,000 clones, with around 80% occurring only once. Input material: peripheral blood. The receptors were sampled from a woman aged 45-65 years with acute or convalescent COVID-19.

This clone was found a few times. The chain joins TRBV2 to TRBJ2-7; weak D call: TRBD2 (6 bases). Deletions cut 2 bases from V and 5 bases from J, with 16 bases between. This CDR3 spans 15 amino acids. CDR1 is SNHLY and CDR2 is FYNNEI in the germline V gene. The CDR3 DNA follows: TGTGCCAGCAGTGAACGGGGGAACCCCTGGGACGAGCAGTACTTC. This sequence encodes CASSERGNPWDEQYF.

The rearrangement joins TRBV11-2 to TRBJ2-2, with TRBD2 as a possible D gene (5 bases). The germline V gene encodes CDR1 SGHAT and CDR2 FQNNGV. The CDR3 covers 17 residues. Trimming cost V 7 bases and J 0 bases, with 18 bases left between them. Here the CDR3 reads CASTPRASQTNTGELFF. DNA for the CDR3: TGTGCCAGCACTCCCCGGGCTAGCCAAACGAACACCGGGGAGCTGTTTTTT.

The rearrangement uses TRBV28 and TRBJ2-7; perhaps TRBD2 as D (5 bases). Trimming removed 5 bases at V and 0 bases at J, with 14 bases between. Germline lookup yields CDR1 MDHEN and CDR2 SYDVKM. The CDR3 covers 15 residues. The CDR3 region has the DNA TGTGCCAGCAGTACGAGGGCCTCCCTCTCCTACGAGCAGTACTTC. Amino acid sequence: CASSTRASLSYEQYF.

This clone was observed a handful of times. This chain links TRBV9 with TRBJ2-7; 7 positions agree with TRBD1. CDR3 length equals 14 residues. J gave up 0 bases and V 3 bases, and 3 bases lay outside the gene matches. Germline loops: CDR1 SGDLS, CDR2 YYNGEE. The CDR3 nucleotides read TGTGCCAGCAGCGGCCGGGACAGCTCCTACGAGCAGTACTTC. Translating it yields CASSGRDSSYEQYF.

The chain links TRBV19 to TRBJ2-3; no clear D. V lost 3 bases and J 6 bases, leaving 13 bases between the germline ends. This CDR3 comprises 14 residues. The germline CDR1 and CDR2 sequences are LNHDA and SQIVND (reference sequence). The CDR3 here is CASSIETRRDTQYF. CDR3 in DNA: TGTGCCAGTAGTATCGAAACCCGCAGGGATACGCAGTATTTT. The variable domain in full, with the rest retrieved from reference TRBV19 and TRBJ2-3, is DGGITQSPKYLFRKEGQNVTLSCEQNLNHDAMYWYRQDPGQGLRLIYYSQIVNDFQKGDIAEGYSVSREKKESFPLTVTSAQKNPTAFYLCASSIETRRDTQYFGPGTRLTVL.

The V call is TRBV5-1, the J call TRBJ2-3, with 11 bases lining up with TRBD2. Germline trimming cut 5 bases from V and 6 bases from J; bases unmatched to any gene: 8. From germline, CDR1 is SGHRS and CDR2 YFSETQ. The CDR3 extends over 15 amino acids. The chain's CDR3 is CASREPGTSGDTQYF. The DNA for the CDR3 is TGCGCCAGCAGGGAGCCCGGGACTAGCGGTGATACGCAGTATTTT.

This chain joins TRBV7-2 and TRBJ2-3; 8 bases line up with TRBD2. The CDR3 spans 15 residues. Germline values: CDR1 SGHTA, CDR2 FQGNSA. Trimming at V came to 5 bases and at J to 5 bases, leaving 9 bases not matched to a gene. This CDR3 is CASSAGSGSRDTQYF. Written as DNA, the CDR3 is TGTGCCAGCAGCGCCGGGAGCGGGAGTAGAGATACGCAGTATTTT.

The genes are TRBV28 and TRBJ2-7; 8 bases are shared with TRBD1. The CDR3 is 19 residues long. Per the germline V gene, CDR1 is MDHEN and CDR2 is SYDVKM. V shed 1 base, J shed 1 base, and the junction held 15 bases outside the gene matches. The CDR3 region is CASSLFNRRQGARSYEQYF. The DNA of the CDR3 is TGTGCCAGCAGTTTATTTAATCGGAGGCAGGGGGCTAGGTCCTACGAGCAGTACTTC. The full variable domain, in which reference TRBV28 and TRBJ2-7 provide the parts outside the CDR3, is DVKVTQSSRYLVKRTGEKVFLECVQDMDHENMFWYRQDPGLGLRLIYFSYDVKMKEKGDIPEGYSVSREKKERFSLILESASTNQTSMYLCASSLFNRRQGARSYEQYFGPGTRLTVT.

The genes are TRBV18 and TRBJ2-7, with D hard to call. Per germline, CDR1 KGHSH and CDR2 LQKENI. The CDR3 sequence is 18 residues long. The V end lost 3 bases, the J end lost 2 bases, and 23 bases lay between the germline ends. Written as DNA, the CDR3 is TGTGCCAGCTCACCTGGCGGTGGTCGAGCGAATCCTACCTACGAGCAGTACTTC. Translated, it gives CASSPGGGRANPTYEQYF.

The CDR3 region is CASSLGGRPGGGYTF. The DNA for the CDR3 is TGTGCCAGCAGCTTAGGAGGGAGGCCTGGGGGTGGCTACACCTTC. J is TRBJ1-2 and V is TRBV13; TRBD1 is a possible D gene (5 bases). CDR1 is PRHDT, CDR2 FYEKMQ, per germline (reference sequence). V was trimmed by 0 bases and J by 7 bases, leaving 15 bases between them. This CDR3 region has 15 residues.

The genes are TRBV5-8 and TRBJ2-7; possible D gene TRBD2, 6 bases. Trimming cost V 2 bases and J 7 bases, with 22 bases left between them. Germline loops: CDR1 SGHTS, CDR2 YDEGEE. CDR3 size: 16 residues. CDR3 in amino acids: CASSFKLGAGLREQYF. The CDR3 nucleotides are TGTGCCAGCAGCTTTAAACTTGGTGCGGGACTTCGAGAGCAGTACTTC.

V gene TRBV2 combines with J gene TRBJ2-7; 8 bases agree with TRBD1. The CDR3 length is 12 residues. CDR1 is SNHLY, CDR2 FYNNEI, per germline. J gave up 7 bases and V 8 bases, and 7 bases lay outside the gene matches. CDR3 amino acids: CASAQGAWEQYF. The CDR3 DNA is TGTGCCAGCGCTCAGGGGGCTTGGGAGCAGTACTTC.

The chain carries TRBV7-9 and TRBJ2-7, with D perhaps TRBD2 (6 bases). CDR1 is SEHNR and CDR2 is FQNEAQ in the germline V gene (reference sequence). The CDR3 runs to 15 residues. V gave up 5 bases and J gave up 3 bases, with 17 bases separating them. The CDR3: CASSPGVGRHYEQYF. The CDR3 DNA is TGTGCCAGCAGCCCCGGAGTGGGGAGGCACTACGAGCAGTACTTC.

This clone was seen only a few times. The chain couples TRBV7-2 to TRBJ1-1; D call uncertain. CDR3 length: 14 amino acids. V was trimmed by 3 bases and J by 3 bases, leaving 11 bases between them. The V gene's germline CDR1 is SGHTA and CDR2 FQGNSA. The CDR3 DNA reads as TGTGCCAGCAGCTTGGGAGGGTACGACACTGAAGCTTTCTTT. Residues: CASSLGGYDTEAFF.

V is TRBV9 and J is TRBJ2-7; D unresolved. Deletions cut 0 bases from V and 7 bases from J, with 14 bases between. The CDR3 runs to 14 residues. Germline-derived CDR1 and CDR2 are SGDLS and YYNGEE. The CDR3, as DNA: TGTGCCAGCAGCGTAGGAAGTCCGATCGGGGAGCAGTACTTC. Translated, it gives CASSVGSPIGEQYF.

The chain has TRBV11-3 and TRBJ2-5, with TRBD1 identical over 7 bases. This CDR3 is built from 13 residues. J was trimmed by 2 bases and V by 5 bases; bases with no gene match: 2. Germline CDR1 reads SGHNT; CDR2 reads YENEEA. The CDR3 DNA reads as TGTGCCAGCAGCCCAGGGGGTCAAGAGACCCAGTACTTC. It specifies CASSPGGQETQYF.

The chain carries TRBV10-2 and TRBJ2-1; D may be TRBD2 (5 bases). Per germline, CDR1 WSHSY and CDR2 SAAADI. Trimming pared 8 bases from V and 0 bases from J, leaving 14 bases between. The CDR3 is 15 residues long. The CDR3 sequence is CASSRLPDSYNEQFF. Here the CDR3 DNA reads TGCGCCAGCTCTAGACTACCTGACTCCTACAATGAGCAGTTCTTC.

This clone was seen a few times. The rearrangement links TRBV4-2 to TRBJ1-4; D unclear. Per germline, CDR1 LGHNA and CDR2 YNFKEQ. The CDR3 consists of 14 residues. The germline V and J ends were trimmed by 2 bases and 4 bases, with 8 bases remaining between them. The CDR3 nucleotides are TGTGCCAGCAGCCAACCTACTAGTAATGAAAAACTGTTTTTT. It translates to CASSQPTSNEKLFF.

The chain joins TRBV15 to TRBJ1-2; the match to TRBD1 covers 8 bases. This CDR3 has 15 residues. CDR1 is LNHNV, CDR2 YYDKDF, per germline (reference sequence). V lost 1 base, J lost 8 bases, and 9 bases stayed unmatched. The CDR3 sequence: CATSRASTGVLGYTF. The CDR3 coding sequence is TGTGCCACCAGCAGAGCTTCGACAGGGGTTCTCGGCTACACCTTC.

The chain is built from TRBV7-2 and TRBJ1-4, with D uncertain. Trimming took off 1 base at V and 2 bases at J, with 11 bases between the two ends. The CDR3 has 16 residues. CDR1 is SGHTA and CDR2 is FQGNSA in the germline V gene. The CDR3 region is CASSLGPVETNEKLFF. The DNA of the CDR3 is TGTGCCAGCAGCTTAGGGCCAGTGGAGACTAATGAAAAACTGTTTTTT.